The 22 T cell receptor beta chains below all came from one sample that was sequenced in a study of cytomegalovirus exposure and HLA in healthy donors. Only in-frame clones appear in the TCRdb table, and some are missing; sequencing was by immunoSEQ multiplex PCR. The table records a few hundred thousand clones, about nine tenths of them present only once. The sequenced sample was PBMCs. Receptors were obtained from a woman aged 18-29 years in good health and CMV-seronegative.

The chain links TRBV5-1 to TRBJ2-1; the match to TRBD2 covers 8 bases. Trimming removed 4 bases from V and 5 bases from J; junction bases left unmatched: 8. The CDR3 sequence is 15 residues long. Germline V gene sequence: CDR1 SGHRS, CDR2 YFSETQ. The CDR3 spells CASSPGGQLNNEQFF. Here the CDR3 DNA reads TGCGCCAGCAGCCCGGGGGGGCAACTCAACAATGAGCAGTTCTTC.

This chain links TRBV5-6 with TRBJ1-3; D is possibly TRBD1 (6 bases). Germline V gene sequence: CDR1 SGHDT, CDR2 YYEEEE. The CDR3 totals 15 residues. Trimming shortened V by 4 bases and J by 1 base, and 12 bases separated the two germline ends. The CDR3 spells CASSPSDRSGNTIYF. CDR3 coding DNA: TGTGCCAGCAGCCCCTCCGACAGGTCTGGAAACACCATATATTTT.

On this clone: In the same sample, other DNA sequences code for this CDR3. V gene TRBV5-1 combines with J gene TRBJ1-1; possible D gene TRBD1, 6 bases. This CDR3 has 14 residues. V lost 4 bases, J lost 0 bases, and 10 bases lay in between. Germline CDR1 is SGHRS and CDR2 is YFSETQ. In DNA, the CDR3 is TGCGCCAGCAGCGAAGGACAGCTGAACACTGAAGCTTTCTTT. Its protein product is CASSEGQLNTEAFF.

The V gene is TRBV6-5, the J gene TRBJ2-1, with 8 bases fitting TRBD1. With 6 bases clipped from V and 3 bases from J, the junction kept 7 bases outside the gene matches. CDR3 size: 15 residues. Germline CDR1 MNHEY, CDR2 SVGAGI. CDR3 in DNA: TGTGCCAGCAGGGCCGGGACAGGCAACTACAATGAGCAGTTCTTC. Protein product: CASRAGTGNYNEQFF.

V is TRBV6-5 and J is TRBJ1-4, with a tentative D call TRBD1 (5 bases). The CDR3 is made up of 14 amino acids. V was cut by 0 bases and J by 8 bases, with 10 bases left in between. Per germline, CDR1 MNHEY and CDR2 SVGAGI. The CDR3 region has the DNA TGTGCCAGCAGTTACTCAGGGGAGGGCGAAAAACTGTTTTTT. This sequence encodes CASSYSGEGEKLFF.

This clone was seen just once. The rearrangement uses TRBV6-1 and TRBJ1-1, with 7 bases fitting TRBD1. The CDR3 sequence is 13 residues long. V trimming: 6 bases; J trimming: 2 bases; junction bases outside the gene matches: 3. Germline values: CDR1 MNHNS, CDR2 SASEGT. CDR3 loop: CASRAGGNTEAFF. CDR3 DNA: TGTGCCAGCAGGGCAGGGGGAAACACTGAAGCTTTCTTT.

In this sample, this clone turned up once. The chain joins TRBV7-9 to TRBJ1-4; 7 nucleotides match TRBD1. The CDR3 spans 15 residues. Germline loops: CDR1 SEHNR, CDR2 FQNEAQ (reference sequence). V dropped 4 bases and J dropped 6; count of bases not matched to a gene: 8. In nucleotides, the CDR3 is TGTGCCAGCAGCTCCCCCGGACAGGCCCATGAAAAACTGTTTTTT. This gives the protein CASSSPGQAHEKLFF.

V and J are TRBV4-1 and TRBJ2-7; D uncertain. The germline CDR1 and CDR2 sequences are MGHRA and YSYEKL. V dropped 0 bases and J dropped 0 bases, with 12 bases sitting between them. The CDR3 runs 16 residues. The DNA for the CDR3 is TGCGCCAGCAGCCAAGATAAAACCGAGAGCTCCTACGAGCAGTACTTC. This encodes CASSQDKTESSYEQYF.

This clone appeared a single time. The V call is TRBV19, the J call TRBJ2-7; the D gene is possibly TRBD1 (6 bases). Germline CDR1 LNHDA, CDR2 SQIVND (reference sequence). V was pared by 4 bases and J by 5 bases, with 18 bases between. CDR3 length: 15 amino acids. In nucleotides, the CDR3 is TGTGCCAGTAGTAACCCCTTTGGTGGGACAAACGAGCAGTACTTC. Translation gives CASSNPFGGTNEQYF.

The chain carries TRBV5-8 and TRBJ1-6; no clear D. CDR3 length equals 16 residues. Germline V CDR1 and CDR2: SGHTS, YDEGEE. The ends were cut back, 2 bases at V and 0 bases at J, with 9 bases in the middle. Here the CDR3 DNA reads TGTGCCAGCAGCTTAGTCGGGAGCTCCTATAATTCACCCCTCCACTTT. Encoded protein: CASSLVGSSYNSPLHF.

The chain employs TRBV27 and TRBJ2-1, with D possibly TRBD1 on 6 matching bases. Trimming removed 6 bases at V and 9 bases at J, with 21 bases between. The CDR3 contains 15 residues. Germline values: CDR1 MNHEY, CDR2 SMNVEV (reference sequence). The CDR3 here is CASSLSGMLGGEQFF. CDR3 in DNA: TGTGCCAGCAGCCTCTCTGGAATGCTAGGGGGTGAGCAGTTCTTC.

J is TRBJ2-5 and V is TRBV4-2; D is possibly TRBD2 (7 bases). Trimming stripped 1 base from V and 0 bases from J, with 12 bases between. The CDR3 totals 16 residues. Germline V gene lookup returns CDR1 LGHNA and CDR2 YNFKEQ. As DNA, the CDR3 is TGTGCCAGCAGCCAAGCGGGGGGCACGTACCAAGAGACCCAGTACTTC. Its translation is CASSQAGGTYQETQYF.

This rearrangement joins TRBV5-1 to TRBJ1-2; possibly TRBD1 for D (5 bases). Trimming left V 0 bases short and J 4 bases short, with 13 bases between. CDR1 is SGHRS and CDR2 is YFSETQ in the germline V gene. The CDR3 runs to 15 residues. CDR3 in DNA: TGCGCCAGCAGCTTGGAGTCAGGGCCAATCTATGGCTACACCTTC. Translating gives CASSLESGPIYGYTF.

The chain recombines TRBV6-1 with TRBJ2-3; 11 positions match TRBD2. The V and J ends lost 2 bases and 4 bases, in that order; junction bases with no gene match: 2. CDR3 length equals 15 residues. CDR1 MNHNS and CDR2 SASEGT come from the germline V gene. CDR3 nucleotide sequence: TGTGCCAGCAGTGAACCTAGCGGGGGGCCAGATACGCAGTATTTT. It codes for CASSEPSGGPDTQYF.

In the case of this clone: The same CDR3 arises from other DNA sequences in this sample as well. The rearrangement uses TRBV7-9 and TRBJ2-2, with TRBD1 matching 7 bases. The CDR3 totals 15 residues. The germline CDR1 and CDR2 sequences are SEHNR and FQNEAQ (reference sequence). V shed 5 bases and J 1 base; nucleotides not matched to a gene: 4. This chain's CDR3 is CASSPWTGNTGELFF. The CDR3 DNA reads as TGTGCCAGCAGCCCATGGACAGGGAACACCGGGGAGCTGTTTTTT.

This clone was seen just once. The V gene is TRBV7-6, the J gene TRBJ2-7; no reliable D call. Trimming shortened V by 5 bases and J by 2 bases, and 10 bases separated the two germline ends. The germline V gene encodes CDR1 SGHVS and CDR2 FNYEAQ. CDR3 length: 13 amino acids. Written as DNA, the CDR3 is TGTGCCAGCAGCCCGTCGGTCGCCTACGAGCAGTACTTC. Translated: CASSPSVAYEQYF.

The CDR3 sequence: CASRPRPGQGAYEQYF. Here the CDR3 DNA reads TGTGCCAGTAGACCTAGGCCGGGACAGGGGGCCTACGAGCAGTACTTC. J is TRBJ2-7 and V is TRBV19; 11 positions match TRBD1. CDR1 is LNHDA and CDR2 is SQIVND in the germline V gene (reference sequence). The CDR3 contains 16 residues. Trimming removed 6 bases from V and 2 bases from J; junction bases left unmatched: 9.

The genes are TRBV13 and TRBJ2-1; 11 bases line up with TRBD2. Germline V gene lookup returns CDR1 PRHDT and CDR2 FYEKMQ (reference sequence). The CDR3 contains 16 residues. V was clipped by 1 base and J by 6 bases; unmatched bases: 5. The CDR3 bases are TGTGCCAGCAGCTTAGAAGGGACTAGCGGAATCAATGAGCAGTTCTTC. Translated, it gives CASSLEGTSGINEQFF.

The CDR3 DNA reads as TGTGCCAGCAGCTTAGTTTTAGAGAACACTGAAGCTTTCTTT. It yields the protein CASSLVLENTEAFF. The V gene is TRBV11-2, the J gene TRBJ1-1, with unresolved D. This CDR3 region has 14 residues. Trimming left V 1 base short and J 1 base short, with 7 bases between. The germline V gene encodes CDR1 SGHAT and CDR2 FQNNGV. The whole variable domain, filled in from reference TRBV11-2 and TRBJ1-1, reads EAGVAQSPRYKIIEKRQSVAFWCNPISGHATLYWYQQILGQGPKLLIQFQNNGVVDDSQLPKDRFSAERLKGVDSTLKIQPAKLEDSAVYLCASSLVLENTEAFFGQGTRLTVV.

CDR3 nucleotides: TGTGCCAGCAGTTTTTCAGGGGGGAACACTGAAGCTTTCTTT. Translating it yields CASSFSGGNTEAFF. The chain uses TRBV27 and TRBJ1-1, with 7 positions matching TRBD1. With V trimmed by 3 bases and J by 1 base, 2 bases remained unmatched. Germline CDR1 and CDR2: MNHEY and SMNVEV (reference sequence). The CDR3 consists of 14 residues.

The DNA for the CDR3 is TGCGCCAGCAGTGAAGGGGCTAGCGGGAGGAGCGTGGATACGCAGTATTTT. Residues: CASSEGASGRSVDTQYF. The chain carries TRBV10-1 and TRBJ2-3; 11 positions match TRBD2. Germline CDR1 reads WNHNN; CDR2 reads SYGVQD (reference sequence). V lost 3 bases to trimming and J lost 6 bases; unmatched junction nucleotides: 11. The CDR3 runs to 17 residues.

The chain couples TRBV2 to TRBJ1-2, with D perhaps TRBD1 (5 bases). Trimming removed 2 bases from V and 4 bases from J, with 14 bases in between. CDR3 size: 15 residues. From germline, CDR1 is SNHLY and CDR2 FYNNEI. CDR3 residues: CASSERAGLAYGYTF. In nucleotides, the CDR3 is TGTGCCAGCAGTGAAAGGGCGGGGCTCGCCTATGGCTACACCTTC. Full variable domain (outside the CDR3, taken from reference TRBV2 and TRBJ1-2): EPEVTQTPSHQVTQMGQEVILRCVPISNHLYFYWYRQILGQKVEFLVSFYNNEISEKSEIFDDQFSVERPDGSNFTLKIRSTKLEDSAMYFCASSERAGLAYGYTFGSGTRLTVV.